These 8 T cell receptor beta chains came from one sample sequenced in a study of blood T cells in healthy people across ages. With a J-beta primer mix and a sample-barcoded 5' primer, a second PCR ran roughly 7 to 11 cycles. Each CDR3 protein gets one entry after TCRdb re-called the 5' RACE reads with MiXCR. The sample records 1.2 million to 1.5 million distinct CDR3 sequences, roughly 40% being singletons. The sequenced sample consisted of blood. These TCRs come from a woman between 18 and 30 years old in good health.

The gene calls are TRBV2 and TRBJ1-2, with D uncertain. The CDR3 has 14 amino acids. Trimming removed 8 bases from V and 0 bases from J, with 13 bases in between. In germline, CDR1 is SNHLY, CDR2 FYNNEI. CDR3 amino acids: CASLIFGSNYGYTF. The CDR3 bases are TGTGCCAGCCTGATTTTTGGGTCTAACTATGGCTACACCTTC.

V and J are TRBV7-2 and TRBJ1-2; D is uncertain. This CDR3 is built from 12 residues. V was pared by 3 bases and J by 5 bases, with 7 bases between. Per germline, CDR1 SGHTA and CDR2 FQGNSA. The CDR3 bases are TGTGCCAGCAGCTTGTCCCTTTATGGCTACACCTTC. It codes for CASSLSLYGYTF.

The V call is TRBV24-1, the J call TRBJ2-7; the D is unclear. From germline, CDR1 is KGHDR and CDR2 SFDVKD. The V and J ends lost 5 bases and 2 bases respectively, with 9 bases between them. The CDR3 covers 13 residues. The CDR3 sequence is CATSVVTAYEQYF. As DNA, the CDR3 is TGTGCCACCAGTGTAGTGACCGCCTACGAGCAGTACTTC.

This clonotype was picked up many times. The chain couples TRBV7-9 to TRBJ2-1, with TRBD2 identical over 13 bases. The germline V gene encodes CDR1 SEHNR and CDR2 FQNEAQ (reference sequence). The CDR3 runs to 18 residues. Trimming cost V 5 bases and J 0 bases; bases outside gene matches: 7. The CDR3 here is CASSQGLAGAGSYNEQFF. In DNA form, the CDR3 reads TGTGCCAGCAGCCAAGGACTAGCGGGAGCCGGCTCCTACAATGAGCAGTTCTTC.

This clonotype was counted a few times. The chain combines TRBV4-2 with TRBJ1-1, with TRBD1 as a possible D gene (5 bases). This CDR3 is 16 amino acids long. The germline V gene encodes CDR1 LGHNA and CDR2 YNFKEQ. With 3 bases removed from V and 2 bases from J, the gap between germline ends came to 16 bases. CDR3 amino acids: CASSHIRGTANTEAFF. DNA of the CDR3: TGTGCCAGCAGCCATATCCGCGGGACGGCCAACACTGAAGCTTTCTTT.

The chain links TRBV20-1 to TRBJ2-3; the match to TRBD2 covers 11 bases. In germline, CDR1 is DFQATT, CDR2 SNEGSKA (reference sequence). This CDR3 spans 15 amino acids. The V segment lost 6 bases and the J segment 6 bases; nucleotides outside the gene matches: 11. CDR3 sequence: CSALASGGLLDTQYF. In DNA, the CDR3 is TGCAGTGCCCTAGCTAGCGGGGGGTTGTTGGATACGCAGTATTTT.

This clonotype was recorded a few times. The chain carries TRBV14 and TRBJ2-5; a weak D match, TRBD2 (5 bases). Trimming took off 3 bases at V and 5 bases at J, with 16 bases between the two ends. This CDR3 is 15 amino acids long. The V gene's germline CDR1 is SGHDN and CDR2 FVKESK. As DNA, the CDR3 is TGTGCCAGCAGCCAGACGACGAAGCGGTGGGAGACCCAGTACTTC. Translation gives CASSQTTKRWETQYF.

The V call is TRBV12-3 or TRBV12-4, the J call TRBJ2-1, with 13 bases aligning to TRBD2. This CDR3 contains 17 residues. The ends lost 4 bases at V and 8 bases at J; junction bases unmatched: 11. The CDR3 sequence is CASSSTPGLAGSYEQFF. The CDR3 nucleotides read TGTGCCAGCAGTTCCACTCCGGGACTAGCGGGAAGTTATGAGCAGTTCTTC.